The source of this T cell receptor beta chain is a study of cytomegalovirus exposure and HLA in healthy donors. About the study: The approximately 670 first-cohort repertoires and the 95 to 150 validation repertoires shared the same platform, a later analysis reported.

Of note for this clone: Within the sample, other DNA sequences also encode this same CDR3.

Repertoires were generated with immunoSEQ multiplex PCR, while TCRdb's copy carries only in-frame clones and drops some. The sample consists of approximately 260,000 clones, around 87% of them appearing once. A roughly 120-subject validation cohort, separate from the roughly 680-subject first cohort, supplied the donors. Germline CDR1 SGDLS, CDR2 YYNGEE. The V end lost 0 bases, the J end lost 0 bases, and 3 bases lay between the germline ends. The CDR3 contains 13 residues. The J gene is TRBJ1-1, the V gene TRBV9; D unclear. The receptor's source is a woman in her twenties or thirties in good health and CMV-seropositive. The source material was PBMCs. CDR3 bases: TGTGCCAGCAGCGTAGCCGTGAACACTGAAGCTTTCTTT. This encodes CASSVAVNTEAFF. Drawing the rest from reference TRBV9 and TRBJ1-1, the complete variable domain is DSGVTQTPKHLITATGQRVTLRCSPRSGDLSVYWYQQSLDQGLQFLIQYYNGEERAKGNILERFSAQQFPDLHSELNLSSLELGDSALYFCASSVAVNTEAFFGQGTRLTVV.